Following are 18 T cell receptor beta chains from one sample sequenced in a study of blood T cells in healthy people across ages. The second PCR ran roughly 7 to 12 cycles with a sample-barcoded 5' primer and J-beta primers. One entry per CDR3 protein, called by TCRdb with MiXCR from the 5' RACE reads. The table shows roughly 900,000 distinct CDR3 sequences, with about 44% occurring only once. The material sequenced was blood. Receptors were obtained from a man aged 25-45 years in good health.

This chain joins TRBV7-2 and TRBJ2-7; TRBD1 or TRBD2 may be the D gene (6 bases each). Germline V gene sequence: CDR1 SGHTA, CDR2 FQGNSA. CDR3 length: 15 residues. Trimming took off 2 bases at V and 3 bases at J, with 14 bases between the two ends. CDR3 amino acids: CASSLLVGGNYEQYF. The DNA for the CDR3 is TGTGCCAGCAGCTTACTGGTAGGGGGGAACTACGAGCAGTACTTC.

J is TRBJ1-5 and V is TRBV4-1, with D possibly TRBD1 on 6 matching bases. The CDR3 totals 16 residues. Trimming removed 3 bases at V and 8 bases at J, with 20 bases between. CDR1 and CDR2 (germline): MGHRA, YSYEKL. The DNA for the CDR3 is TGCGCCAGCAGCCAGGGGACTAGACAGGCCTGGGAGCCCCAGCATTTT. Its translation: CASSQGTRQAWEPQHF.

V usage is TRBV20-1 and J usage is TRBJ2-1, with D perhaps being TRBD1 or TRBD2 (6 bases each). Near its end, the DNA agrees better with TRBJ2-7, so the J call may be wrong. The CDR3 has 16 residues. Germline V gives CDR1 DFQATT, CDR2 SNEGSKA (reference sequence). The CDR3 is CSARVRRGADYNEQYF. DNA of the CDR3: TGCAGTGCTAGAGTGAGGAGGGGGGCGGACTACAATGAGCAGTACTTC.

The genes are TRBV4-1 and TRBJ1-2; 7 bases fit TRBD1. The CDR3 is 15 residues long. Trimming at V came to 4 bases and at J to 8 bases, leaving 13 bases not matched to a gene. Germline V lookup: CDR1 MGHRA, CDR2 YSYEKL. The CDR3 is CASSRDRVPREGYTF. The CDR3 DNA is TGCGCCAGCAGCCGCGACAGGGTTCCCAGGGAGGGCTACACCTTC.

This clonotype was counted a single time. The chain joins TRBV4-2 to TRBJ1-2, with 8 bases identical to TRBD1. The CDR3 is 16 residues long. J gave up 7 bases and V 6 bases, and 16 bases lay outside the gene matches. CDR1 and CDR2 from the germline V gene are LGHNA and YNFKEQ. In nucleotides, the CDR3 is TGTGCCAGCAGAGACCGCTCATTGACAGGGGATGGTGGCTACACCTTC. Translating gives CASRDRSLTGDGGYTF.

The genes are TRBV6-2 or TRBV6-3 and TRBJ1-2; D is uncertain. V gave up 2 bases and J gave up 0 bases, with 7 bases separating them. Germline V gene sequence: CDR1 MNHEY, CDR2 SVGEGT. This CDR3 region has 14 residues. The CDR3 spells CASSYVAANYGYTF. CDR3 DNA: TGTGCCAGCAGTTACGTGGCAGCTAACTATGGCTACACCTTC.

This clonotype has a handful of counts. The chain uses TRBV7-2 and TRBJ2-3; D not certain. Germline V CDR1 and CDR2: SGHTA, FQGNSA. CDR3 length equals 14 residues. Trimming took off 0 bases at V and 2 bases at J, with 6 bases between the two ends. CDR3 in DNA: TGTGCCAGCAGCTTAGCGGGAACCACAGATACGCAGTATTTT. Its protein product is CASSLAGTTDTQYF. Full variable domain (remainder filled in from reference TRBV7-2 and TRBJ2-3): GAGVSQSPSNKVTEKGKDVELRCDPISGHTALYWYRQSLGQGLEFLIYFQGNSAPDKSGLPSDRFSAERTGGSVSTLTIQRTQQEDSAVYLCASSLAGTTDTQYFGPGTRLTVL.

The chain carries TRBV6-5 and TRBJ2-7; D is unresolved. The CDR3 contains 16 residues. Germline V CDR1 and CDR2: MNHEY, SVGAGI. V lost 6 bases, J lost 2 bases, and 20 bases lay in between. The CDR3 DNA is TGTGCCAGCAGGCGGCTTGGGGATCTCAAGCCCTACGAGCAGTACTTC. Protein product: CASRRLGDLKPYEQYF.

This chain links TRBV6-1 with TRBJ2-1, with TRBD1 as a possible D gene (5 bases). Germline loops: CDR1 MNHNS, CDR2 SASEGT. V dropped 2 bases and J dropped 3 bases, with 14 bases sitting between them. The length of the CDR3 is 16 residues. In nucleotides, the CDR3 is TGTGCCAGCAGTGAATTTGGCAGGGTCGACTACAATGAGCAGTTCTTC. Its protein product is CASSEFGRVDYNEQFF.

The sample holds one count of this clonotype. This chain connects TRBV6-2 or TRBV6-3 to TRBJ2-1; 12 nucleotides agree with TRBD2. The junction had 13 bases not matched to a gene; V was cut back by 6 bases and J by 4 bases. The germline V gene has CDR1 MNHEY and CDR2 SVGEGT. The CDR3 runs to 18 residues. CDR3 sequence (DNA): TGTGCCAGCAGCAGTACTAGCGGGGGGCCCAACCGATACAATGAGCAGTTCTTC. This gives the protein CASSSTSGGPNRYNEQFF.

The rearrangement joins TRBV7-9 to TRBJ2-3; D might be TRBD1 (6 bases). The V gene lost 10 bases and the J gene lost 2 bases, with 16 bases spanning the gap. Germline V CDR1 and CDR2: SEHNR, FQNEAQ (reference sequence). The CDR3 is 14 residues long. The CDR3: CATTARGITDTQYF. The DNA of the CDR3 is TGTGCCACCACCGCAAGGGGGATCACAGATACGCAGTATTTT.

The chain couples TRBV6-5 to TRBJ2-1; D is perhaps TRBD2 (5 bases). This CDR3 is 17 amino acids long. Germline values: CDR1 MNHEY, CDR2 SVGAGI. Trimming pared 3 bases from V and 7 bases from J, leaving 22 bases between. The CDR3 here is CASSYWDASGGRNEQFF. CDR3 in DNA: TGTGCCAGCAGTTATTGGGATGCGAGCGGCGGAAGGAATGAGCAGTTCTTC.

This clonotype appeared a single time. The chain links TRBV11-3 to TRBJ2-3, with 12 bases identical to TRBD2. The CDR3 sequence is 17 residues long. The V gene end was trimmed by 4 bases and the J gene end by 3 bases; junction bases not matched to a gene: 8. Germline V gene data show CDR1 as SGHNT and CDR2 as YENEEA. This chain's CDR3 is CASSSYLAGGRTDTQYF. The CDR3 DNA sequence: TGTGCCAGCAGCTCCTACCTAGCGGGGGGGCGGACAGATACGCAGTATTTT. Using reference TRBV11-3 and TRBJ2-3 for the parts outside the CDR3, the full variable domain is EAGVVQSPRYKIIEKKQPVAFWCNPISGHNTLYWYLQNLGQGPELLIRYENEEAVDDSQLPKDRFSAERLKGVDSTLKIQPAELGDSAVYLCASSSYLAGGRTDTQYFGPGTRLTVL.

The V and J genes are TRBV12-3 or TRBV12-4 and TRBJ1-2; 9 positions match TRBD1. With V trimmed by 6 bases and J by 5 bases, 13 bases remained unmatched. This CDR3 has 16 amino acids. For the CDR3, the DNA is TGTGCCAGCAGCCCAGGGGAGGGACAGGGCCCATATGGCTACACCTTC. This translates into CASSPGEGQGPYGYTF.

V and J are TRBV7-9 and TRBJ1-2; D unclear. Germline CDR1 is SEHNR and CDR2 is FQNEAQ (reference sequence). The CDR3 is 15 residues long. V was pared by 5 bases and J by 6 bases, with 19 bases between. CDR3: CASSQGMGYQDGYTF. Written as DNA, the CDR3 is TGTGCCAGCAGCCAAGGGATGGGGTACCAGGATGGCTACACCTTC.

V usage is TRBV4-2 and J usage is TRBJ1-1; the match to TRBD1 covers 10 bases. Germline CDR1 LGHNA, CDR2 YNFKEQ. The CDR3 is 15 residues long. J gave up 2 bases and V 4 bases, and 4 bases lay outside the gene matches. CDR3 bases: TGTGCCAGCAGCCCAGGGGACAGGGGAAACACTGAAGCTTTCTTT. It codes for CASSPGDRGNTEAFF.

This clonotype has a handful of counts. The chain joins TRBV20-1 to TRBJ2-2, with 8 positions matching TRBD2. The CDR3 totals 15 residues. The V gene's germline CDR1 is DFQATT and CDR2 SNEGSKA (reference sequence). J gave up 4 bases and V 6 bases, and 10 bases lay outside the gene matches. The CDR3 sequence is CSATSSSGATGELFF. DNA of the CDR3: TGCAGTGCAACTTCGAGTAGCGGGGCCACCGGGGAGCTGTTTTTT.

The gene calls are TRBV27 and TRBJ1-2; 8 bases agree with TRBD1. V shed 5 bases, J shed 3 bases, and the junction held 2 bases outside the gene matches. The germline CDR1 and CDR2 sequences are MNHEY and SMNVEV (reference sequence). The CDR3 runs 13 residues. This CDR3 reads CASSGTGHYGYTF. The CDR3 coding sequence is TGTGCCAGCAGTGGGACAGGACACTATGGCTACACCTTC.